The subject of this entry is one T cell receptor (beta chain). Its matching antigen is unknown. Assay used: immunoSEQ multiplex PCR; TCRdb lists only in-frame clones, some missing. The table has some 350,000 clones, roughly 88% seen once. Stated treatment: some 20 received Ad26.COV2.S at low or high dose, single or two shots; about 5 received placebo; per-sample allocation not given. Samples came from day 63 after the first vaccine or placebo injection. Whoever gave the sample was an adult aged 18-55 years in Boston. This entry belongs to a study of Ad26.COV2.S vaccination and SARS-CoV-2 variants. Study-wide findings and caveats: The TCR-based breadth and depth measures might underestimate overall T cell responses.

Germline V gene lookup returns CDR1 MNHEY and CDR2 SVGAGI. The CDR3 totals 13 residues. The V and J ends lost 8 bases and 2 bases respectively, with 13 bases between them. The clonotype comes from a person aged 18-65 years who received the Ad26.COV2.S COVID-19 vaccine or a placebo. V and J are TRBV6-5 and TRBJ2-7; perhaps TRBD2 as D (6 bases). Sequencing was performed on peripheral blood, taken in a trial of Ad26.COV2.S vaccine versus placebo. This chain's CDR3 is CASGGSGTYEQYV. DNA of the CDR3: TGTGCCAGCGGAGGTAGCGGAACCTACGAGCAGTACGTC.